One sample yielded the 13 T cell receptor beta chains listed below, sequenced in a study of spatial heterogeneity in lung cancer. The time point here: sample taken at primary tumor resection. Tumor, nontumor lung or frozen PBMC supplied whole RNA that was sequenced unsorted. TCRdb used MiXCR to reprocess the 5' RACE reads, holding one entry per CDR3 protein. Seen here are about 38,000 distinct CDR3 sequences, 7.5% observed once, and the top ten hold under 30%. Sequencing was performed on PBMCs, taken at surgery. These receptors all come from a male donor with early-stage non-small cell lung cancer.

The chain combines TRBV6-5 with TRBJ1-6; D may be TRBD1 (5 bases). The V and J ends lost 5 bases and 0 bases respectively, with 14 bases between them. The CDR3 is made up of 17 amino acids. Per the germline V gene, CDR1 is MNHEY and CDR2 is SVGAGI. The CDR3 sequence: CASSPHGGFSYNSPLHF. CDR3 sequence (DNA): TGTGCCAGCAGTCCCCATGGGGGGTTCTCCTATAATTCACCCCTCCACTTT.

This clonotype was counted ten times or more. The chain is built from TRBV5-6 and TRBJ1-2; D is uncertain. The germline V gene has CDR1 SGHDT and CDR2 YYEEEE. CDR3 length equals 13 residues. V gave up 0 bases and J gave up 2 bases, with 5 bases separating them. The CDR3 spells CASSLEENYGYTF. The CDR3 nucleotides read TGTGCCAGCAGCTTGGAAGAGAACTATGGCTACACCTTC.

The V and J genes are TRBV9 and TRBJ2-1, with D perhaps TRBD2 (8 bases). Germline-derived CDR1 and CDR2 are SGDLS and YYNGEE. The CDR3 loop spans 18 amino acids. V lost 3 bases to trimming and J lost 10 bases, with 29 bases between them. The CDR3 DNA sequence: TGTGCCAGCAGCGGCAAGTACAGGGGAACCTCACTAGCGGAAGAGCAGTTCTTC. Its translation: CASSGKYRGTSLAEEQFF.

This clonotype was recorded at least ten times. The chain couples TRBV20-1 to TRBJ2-3; the D gene is possibly TRBD1 (6 bases). The germline CDR1 and CDR2 sequences are DFQATT and SNEGSKA (reference sequence). V was clipped by 1 base and J by 11 bases, with 16 bases between them. The CDR3 totals 13 residues. The CDR3: CSARVTGLRGQYF. In nucleotides, the CDR3 is TGCAGTGCTAGAGTCACAGGGTTGAGAGGGCAGTATTTT.

There are many counts of this clonotype. The V call is TRBV6-2 or TRBV6-3, the J call TRBJ2-5, with 7 bases fitting TRBD2. This CDR3 has 17 residues. Germline V gene lookup returns CDR1 MNHEY and CDR2 SVGEGT. V was clipped by 6 bases and J by 3 bases; unmatched bases: 16. This chain's CDR3 is CASRPSFGGREEETQYF. The CDR3 DNA sequence: TGTGCCAGCAGACCCTCATTTGGAGGCCGGGAGGAAGAGACCCAGTACTTC.

This clonotype was counted only a few times. This chain uses TRBV7-2 with TRBJ1-3; D call uncertain. V lost 2 bases to trimming and J lost 0 bases, with 5 bases between them. The CDR3 has 14 amino acids. Germline-derived CDR1 and CDR2 are SGHTA and FQGNSA. This CDR3 is CASSLTASGNTIYF. In DNA form, the CDR3 reads TGTGCCAGCAGCTTAACGGCCTCTGGAAACACCATATATTTT.

CDR3 region: CASSDGGSPDTQYF. CDR3 DNA: TGTGCCAGCAGTGATGGTGGCAGCCCAGATACGCAGTATTTT. The rearrangement links TRBV6-1 to TRBJ2-3; D not certain. The V end was cut by 3 bases, the J end by 4 bases, with 11 bases between. Germline lookup yields CDR1 MNHNS and CDR2 SASEGT. This CDR3 spans 14 amino acids.

At least ten counts were recorded for this clonotype. CDR3 nucleotides: TGTGCCAGCAGATCTAAGGGGGGACTAGCGGGATTCGGGGAGCTGTTTTTT. Translation: CASRSKGGLAGFGELFF. This chain uses TRBV7-2 with TRBJ2-2; 13 bases agree with TRBD2. V dropped 6 bases and J dropped 7; count of bases not matched to a gene: 11. The CDR3 is made up of 17 amino acids. Germline V gene data show CDR1 as SGHTA and CDR2 as FQGNSA.

This chain joins TRBV6-2 or TRBV6-3 and TRBJ1-1; D is ambiguous. Trimming left V 6 bases short and J 1 base short, with 9 bases between. Germline V gene sequence: CDR1 MNHEY, CDR2 SVGEGT. The CDR3 spans 13 residues. The DNA for the CDR3 is TGTGCCAGCAGCAGAATAGGGAACACTGAAGCTTTCTTT. Translating it yields CASSRIGNTEAFF.

The table lists this clonotype with a few counts. The chain employs TRBV3-1 and TRBJ2-5; D perhaps matches TRBD1 (5 bases). V lost 3 bases and J lost 5, with 10 bases in between. CDR3 length: 13 residues. Germline V gene lookup returns CDR1 LGHDT and CDR2 YNNKEL (reference sequence). CDR3: CASSQGRVETQYF. The CDR3 coding sequence is TGTGCCAGCAGCCAGGGCAGGGTGGAGACCCAGTACTTC.

This clonotype has ten or more counts. The CDR3 is CASSQEPTGRADTQYF. The CDR3 DNA sequence: TGCGCCAGCAGCCAAGAGCCCACAGGGAGGGCAGATACGCAGTATTTT. J is TRBJ2-3 and V is TRBV4-3, with D perhaps matching TRBD2 (7 bases). Germline values: CDR1 LGHNA, CDR2 YSLEER. The CDR3 runs 16 residues. V was pared by 0 bases and J by 4 bases, with 14 bases between.

By proportion, this clonotype is medium-sized. The gene calls are TRBV4-3 and TRBJ2-1, with 11 bases lining up with TRBD2. Germline V gene sequence: CDR1 LGHNA, CDR2 YSLEER. Unmatched junction bases numbered 4, after V lost 4 bases and J lost 5 bases. CDR3 size: 15 residues. The CDR3 region is CASSPGTSGHNEQFF. CDR3 nucleotide sequence: TGCGCCAGCAGCCCGGGGACTAGCGGTCACAATGAGCAGTTCTTC.

This clonotype was counted at least ten times. The rearrangement links TRBV11-1 to TRBJ1-6, with D possibly TRBD1 on 5 matching bases. V was pared by 5 bases and J by 5 bases, with 13 bases between. This CDR3 spans 15 amino acids. Germline CDR1 reads SGHAT; CDR2 reads FQDESV (reference sequence). The CDR3 here is CASSQETAHNSPLHF. The CDR3 nucleotides are TGTGCCAGCAGCCAAGAGACAGCACATAATTCACCCCTCCACTTT. Complete variable domain (other parts from reference TRBV11-1 and TRBJ1-6): EAEVAQSPRYKITEKSQAVAFWCDPISGHATLYWYRQILGQGPELLVQFQDESVVDDSQLPKDRFSAERLKGVDSTLKIQPAELGDSAMYLCASSQETAHNSPLHFGNGTRLTVT.